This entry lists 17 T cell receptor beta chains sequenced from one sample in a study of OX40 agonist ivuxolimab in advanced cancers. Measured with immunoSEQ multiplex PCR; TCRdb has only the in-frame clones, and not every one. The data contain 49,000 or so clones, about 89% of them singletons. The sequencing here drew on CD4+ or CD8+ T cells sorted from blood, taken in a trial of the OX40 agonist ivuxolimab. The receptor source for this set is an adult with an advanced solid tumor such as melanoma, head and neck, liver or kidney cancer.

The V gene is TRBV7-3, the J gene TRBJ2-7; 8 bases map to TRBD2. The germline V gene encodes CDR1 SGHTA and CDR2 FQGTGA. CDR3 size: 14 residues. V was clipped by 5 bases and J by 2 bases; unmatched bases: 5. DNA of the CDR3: TGTGCCAGCAGCGCGGGGGGTAGCACCTACGAGCAGTACTTC. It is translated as CASSAGGSTYEQYF.

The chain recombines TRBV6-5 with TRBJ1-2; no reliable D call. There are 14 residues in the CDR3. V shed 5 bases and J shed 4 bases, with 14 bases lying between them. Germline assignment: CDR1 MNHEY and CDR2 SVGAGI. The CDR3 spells CASSPLGGGYGYTF. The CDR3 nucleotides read TGTGCCAGCAGTCCCCTGGGAGGTGGCTATGGCTACACCTTC.

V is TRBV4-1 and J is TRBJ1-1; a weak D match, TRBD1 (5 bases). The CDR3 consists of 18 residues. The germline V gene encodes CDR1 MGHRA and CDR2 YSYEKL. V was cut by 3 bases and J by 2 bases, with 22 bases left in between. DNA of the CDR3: TGCGCCAGCAGCCACCCTGGGGCTCTATATCAGACAAACACTGAAGCTTTCTTT. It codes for CASSHPGALYQTNTEAFF.

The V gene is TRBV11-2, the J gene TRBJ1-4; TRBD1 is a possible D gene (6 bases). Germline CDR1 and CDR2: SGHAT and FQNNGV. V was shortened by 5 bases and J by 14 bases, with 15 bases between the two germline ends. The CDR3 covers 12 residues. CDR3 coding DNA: TGTGCCAGCAGCCCCGAGACAGGTGTTCTGTTTTTT. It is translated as CASSPETGVLFF.

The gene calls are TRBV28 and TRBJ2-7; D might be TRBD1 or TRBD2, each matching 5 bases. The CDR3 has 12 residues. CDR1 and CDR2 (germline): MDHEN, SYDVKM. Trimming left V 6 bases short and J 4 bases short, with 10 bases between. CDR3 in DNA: TGTGCCAGCAGCCTAGGGGAGTACGAGCAGTACTTC. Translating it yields CASSLGEYEQYF.

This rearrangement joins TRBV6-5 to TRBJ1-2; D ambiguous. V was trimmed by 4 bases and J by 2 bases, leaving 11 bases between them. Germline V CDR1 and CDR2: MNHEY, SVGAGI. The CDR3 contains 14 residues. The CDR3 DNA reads TGTGCCAGCAGTTTAGGATCCGGAAACTATGGCTACACCTTC. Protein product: CASSLGSGNYGYTF.

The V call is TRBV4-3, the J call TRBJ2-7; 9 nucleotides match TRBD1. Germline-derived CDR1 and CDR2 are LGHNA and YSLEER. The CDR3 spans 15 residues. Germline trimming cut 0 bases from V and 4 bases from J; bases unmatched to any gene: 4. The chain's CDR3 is CASSQDTGGRYEQYF. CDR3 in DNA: TGCGCCAGCAGCCAAGATACAGGGGGCCGTTACGAGCAGTACTTC.

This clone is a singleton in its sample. For the CDR3, the DNA is TGTGCCAGCAGCTCAAGTGGACAGGGGGACGAGCAGTACTTC. It is translated as CASSSSGQGDEQYF. This chain joins TRBV13 and TRBJ2-7; TRBD1 agrees at 10 bases. Germline V gene lookup returns CDR1 PRHDT and CDR2 FYEKMQ (reference sequence). The J segment lost 5 bases and the V segment lost 4 bases, leaving 5 bases of the junction unmatched. The CDR3 covers 14 residues.

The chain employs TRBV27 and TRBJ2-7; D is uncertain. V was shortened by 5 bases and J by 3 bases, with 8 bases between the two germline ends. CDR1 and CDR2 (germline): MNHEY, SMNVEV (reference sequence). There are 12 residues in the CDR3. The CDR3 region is CASSPTGYEQYF. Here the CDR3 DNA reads TGTGCCAGCAGTCCGACGGGCTACGAGCAGTACTTC.

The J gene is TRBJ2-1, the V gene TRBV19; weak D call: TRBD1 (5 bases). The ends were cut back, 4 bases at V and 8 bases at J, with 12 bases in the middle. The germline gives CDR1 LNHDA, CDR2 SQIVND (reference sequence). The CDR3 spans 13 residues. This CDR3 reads CASSTTGSHEQFF. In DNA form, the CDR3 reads TGTGCCAGTAGTACTACAGGTTCCCATGAGCAGTTCTTC.

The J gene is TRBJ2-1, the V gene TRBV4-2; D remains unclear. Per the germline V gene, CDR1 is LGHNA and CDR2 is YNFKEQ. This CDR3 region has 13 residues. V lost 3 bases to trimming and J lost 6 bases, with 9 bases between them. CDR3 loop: CASSHGFGNEQFF. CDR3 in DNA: TGTGCCAGCAGCCATGGGTTCGGCAATGAGCAGTTCTTC.

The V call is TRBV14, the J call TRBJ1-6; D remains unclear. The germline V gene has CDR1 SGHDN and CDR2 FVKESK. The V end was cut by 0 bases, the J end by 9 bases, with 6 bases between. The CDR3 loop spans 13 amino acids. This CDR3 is CASSQDIASPLHF. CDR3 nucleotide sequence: TGTGCCAGCAGCCAAGATATTGCTTCACCCCTCCACTTT.

The CDR3 region is CASSQDGRGPLTLGEQYF. The CDR3 bases are TGCGCCAGCAGCCAGGACGGGCGGGGGCCGCTGACCTTGGGCGAGCAGTACTTC. This rearrangement joins TRBV4-3 to TRBJ2-7; D might be TRBD2 (7 bases). The CDR3 covers 18 residues. CDR1 is LGHNA, CDR2 YSLEER, per germline. Trimming removed 3 bases at V and 6 bases at J, with 27 bases between.

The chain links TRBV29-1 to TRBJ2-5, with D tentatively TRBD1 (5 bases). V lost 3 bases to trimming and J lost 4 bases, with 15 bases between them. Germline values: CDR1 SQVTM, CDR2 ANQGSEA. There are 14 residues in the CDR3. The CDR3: CSVDARGLGETQYF. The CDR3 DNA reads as TGCAGCGTTGACGCTAGGGGTCTGGGAGAGACCCAGTACTTC.

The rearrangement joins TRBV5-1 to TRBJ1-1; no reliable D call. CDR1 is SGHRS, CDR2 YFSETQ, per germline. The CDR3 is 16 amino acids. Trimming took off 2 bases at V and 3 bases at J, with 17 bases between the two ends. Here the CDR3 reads CASSLVFTLSDTEAFF. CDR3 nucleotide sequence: TGCGCCAGCAGCTTAGTTTTCACCCTGTCGGACACTGAAGCTTTCTTT.

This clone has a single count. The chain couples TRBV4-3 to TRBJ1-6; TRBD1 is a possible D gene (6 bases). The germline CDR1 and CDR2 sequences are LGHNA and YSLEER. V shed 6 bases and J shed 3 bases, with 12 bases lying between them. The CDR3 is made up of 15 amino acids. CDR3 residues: CASSPGDYYNSPLHF. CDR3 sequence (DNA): TGCGCCAGCAGTCCAGGGGACTACTATAATTCACCCCTCCACTTT.

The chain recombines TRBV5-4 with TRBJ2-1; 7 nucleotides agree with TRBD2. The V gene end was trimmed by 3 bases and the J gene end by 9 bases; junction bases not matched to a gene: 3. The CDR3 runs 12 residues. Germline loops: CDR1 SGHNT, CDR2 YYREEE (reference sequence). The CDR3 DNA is TGTGCCAGCAGCTGGGGGGGGATTGAGCAGTTCTTC. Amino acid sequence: CASSWGGIEQFF.